The sequence of this TCR beta chain was determined in a study of radiotherapy plus CTLA-4 blockade in lung cancer. Study-level points and caveats: Clones derived from tumor TCRs expanded in blood after radiotherapy plus ipilimumab.

The assay was immunoSEQ multiplex PCR, and TCRdb's table has in-frame clones only and misses some. The sample holds about 51,000 clones, 77% seen once. Ipilimumab-mediated CTLA-4 blockade plus focal radiation was given to patients having chemo-refractory metastatic non-small-cell lung cancer. Remarks on this clone: The antigen is undetermined.

The receptor's source is a human donor with non-small cell lung cancer whose response to radiotherapy plus ipilimumab could not be evaluated. Sequenced here: peripheral blood, sampled from a patient treated with radiotherapy plus ipilimumab.

CDR3 sequence: CAWSLGDRLSPLHF. CDR3 bases: TGTGCCTGGAGCTTGGGGGACAGACTTTCACCCCTCCACTTT. V is TRBV30 and J is TRBJ1-6; 7 nucleotides match TRBD1. Germline V lookup: CDR1 GTSNPN, CDR2 SVGIG (reference sequence). The CDR3 sequence is 14 residues long. V was clipped by 3 bases and J by 9 bases; unmatched bases: 8.